The entry that follows covers one TCR beta chain sequence. Antigen specificity is unknown. The same CDR3 arises from other DNA sequences in this sample as well. When replicate PCRs were run on sorted subsets, they used about 220 ng DNA, roughly 30,000 T cell genomes. Methods used by the authors: Junction-only sequences produced by ImmunoSEQ had no quality scores, so filtering differed. TCRdb's copy holds only in-frame clones and misses some; the assay was immunoSEQ multiplex PCR. V, J and clone size are taken as reported in that table, and D and trimming were inferred from the DNA itself. The sample contains hundreds of thousands of clones, over 90% of which appear only once. These data belong to a study of shared clonotypes between healthy human individuals. Findings and limits, study-wide: Tissue TCR repertoires likely differ from these blood-only repertoires.

Trimming pared 2 bases from V and 0 bases from J, leaving 6 bases between. CDR3 length: 14 amino acids. Germline lookup yields CDR1 MNHEY and CDR2 SMNVEV (reference sequence). Naive CD8 cells were CD45RO-negative, positively selected for CCR7, excluding terminally differentiated effector memory CD45RA+ cells. This clonotype was obtained from a man aged 25 to 40 in good health. Sequenced material: naive CD8+ T cells sorted from blood. This rearrangement joins TRBV27 to TRBJ2-3, with D perhaps TRBD2 (5 bases). In DNA, the CDR3 is TGTGCCAGCAGTTTACTAGCTAGCACAGATACGCAGTATTTT. It specifies CASSLLASTDTQYF.